This T cell receptor beta chain came from a study of shared clonotypes between healthy human individuals (dated by TCRdb to about 2020). Broadly, across the study: The cohort comprised two women and three men aged 18 to 49 years. Per donor, leukapheresis produced somewhere between about 0.9 and 9.5 billion PBMCs. To estimate repertoire size and how much clonotypes are shared between individuals, the study performed deep sequencing of blood TCR repertoires from 4 to 6 healthy adults. Different laboratories and diverse techniques were used to prepare libraries and sequence TCR repertoires, to increase sequencing depth and limit assay-specific biases. For each donor, CD4 naive and CD4 memory were each given three plates, CD8 naive was given two plates, and CD8 memory was given one plate. Points the paper makes about the study in general: Naive subsets generally had larger estimated clonotype richness than memory subsets did. Sharing across a few donors was observed for around 5% of naive CD4, about 4% of naive CD8, 2.3% of memory CD4, and roughly 0.4% of memory CD8 clonotypes. The small number of donors limited the genetic and exposure-history diversity represented. Only blood was sampled, and tissue TCR repertoires likely differ from those in blood. Rarefaction of sorted-subset datasets indicated incomplete sequencing despite the large sequencing depth. Higher generation probabilities were observed for clonotypes shared by all four sorted-subset donors than for non-shared clonotypes. Pairwise subsampling indicated that sequencing depth was expected to affect the degree of clonotype sharing among donors.

Using the deep immunoSEQ assay, multiplex PCR amplified TCR CDR3 regions from genomic DNA. For each cell subset, the extracted genomic DNA was distributed evenly across all wells of several immunoSEQ 96-well plates, and each plate served as one replicate. For sorted subsets, around 0.2 ug of genomic DNA, equivalent to around 31,000 T cell genomes, went into each replicate PCR. The purified libraries were quantified using a Qubit 3.0 fluorometer, sized with a Bioanalyzer 2100, and then quantified again using the KAPA Library Quantification kit. Each immunoSEQ 96-well plate was sequenced on its own single-read 150-cycle Illumina NextSeq 550 flow cell. The paper's data handling went like this. Because the immunoSEQ output included only junctional sequences and no quality scores, the filtering could not be the same as the filtering used for full-length reads. Sequences were annotated with PyIR, a Python wrapper for IgBLAST v1.9, and V/J genes and CDR3 were assigned using IMGT germline references. Any read was removed if the V/J assignment was weak (E-value above 1e-6), the CDR3 was missing, or the read contained stop codons, out-of-frame junctions, or ambiguous translated residues. V3J clonotypes were defined as sequences sharing an identical inferred V gene, J gene, and CDR3 amino acid sequence. Percentage overlap between repertoires was computed as shared unique clonotypes divided by the size of the smaller repertoire. Richness of each repertoire was evaluated using RTK rarefaction, the Chao1 estimator, and Recon v2.1 estimates of unobserved clonotypes. Generation probabilities were computed with OLGA for all TCRbeta clonotypes obtained by the gDNA method from several donors. Here the immuneACCESS table is served through TCRdb, limited to in-frame sequences with V and J called. Missing clones are a known gap in these copies; in checked studies unresolved V genes cover under half, and the rest lacks a known reason. V and J calls and clone size come straight from that table; D and trimming were deduced from the DNA. The sample table contains roughly 590,000 clones; only one count was recorded for 95% to 96% of them. Together, the top ten hold over 0.09% of the sample.

Its CDR3 holds 13 amino acids, cysteine through phenylalanine. Solely the CDR3 DNA is kept, with 39 bases framed from the first base. CDR1 SNHLY and CDR2 FYNNEI were looked up in the germline V gene. V is reduced by 3 bases and J by 4 bases, leaving a spacing of 10 bases between them. CD8 naive samples were obtained by positive selection for CCR7 among CD45RO-negative cells, yielding a CD45RA+CCR7+ population from which TemRA cells were excluded. Healthy HIV-negative adults with no recently reported acute infections or vaccinations were included as donors. All donors were Caucasian adults living in Nashville, Tennessee, USA. Blood was obtained by leukapheresis, after which PBMCs were separated by Ficoll-Histopaque density gradient centrifugation and cryopreserved in liquid nitrogen vapor phase. Purity and quantity of every magnetically sorted T cell population were checked by analytical flow cytometry. Each sorted fraction had its genomic DNA isolated and then quantified by UV absorbance on a Nanodrop 2000c.

Regarding this clone: There is no known antigen for this receptor. Within one base of it there is no much larger clone, and no base qualities were kept.

This TCR derives from a young woman in good health. Recombination linked TRBV2 to TRBJ2-7; confidence is insufficient to name the D gene. The specimen was naive CD8+ T cells sorted from blood. The cell subset or site label, read with the paper, signifies: CD45RA+CCR7+. The CDR3 region: CASSEAIGYEQYF. Read as DNA, the sequence is TGTGCCAGCAGTGAGGCAATTGGGTACGAGCAGTACTTC.